This TCR beta chain emerged from a study of CD8+ T cells in alopecia areata. Germline-derived CDR1 and CDR2 are GTSNPN and SVGIG (reference sequence). J gave up 6 bases and V 2 bases, and 12 bases lay outside the gene matches. This CDR3 spans 16 amino acids. General study points: Scalp clonality, together with expanded CD8+ clones among the top 100, fell significantly with tofacitinib. Clonality in lesional scalp, especially alopecia totalis/universalis, exceeded that of normal scalp.

A remark on this clone: Its antigen is as yet unknown.

Specified treatment: oral pan-JAK inhibitor, 5-10 mg twice daily. Extraction of RNA preceded its reverse transcription into cDNA, which served as the sequencing template. The assay was immunoSEQ multiplex PCR, and TCRdb's table has in-frame clones only and misses some. The data contain fewer than 250,000 clones, under 80% of them seen just once; the ten biggest clones take up about 1.3%. The source material was CD4+ T cells sorted from blood, sampled between weeks 49 and 50, from a patient treated with tofacitinib. The receptor comes from a human donor with alopecia areata. The rearrangement uses TRBV30 and TRBJ2-2, with 7 positions matching TRBD1. The CDR3: CAWSSQGMNWAGELFF. The CDR3 DNA reads TGTGCCTGGAGTTCACAGGGGATGAATTGGGCCGGGGAGCTGTTTTTT.